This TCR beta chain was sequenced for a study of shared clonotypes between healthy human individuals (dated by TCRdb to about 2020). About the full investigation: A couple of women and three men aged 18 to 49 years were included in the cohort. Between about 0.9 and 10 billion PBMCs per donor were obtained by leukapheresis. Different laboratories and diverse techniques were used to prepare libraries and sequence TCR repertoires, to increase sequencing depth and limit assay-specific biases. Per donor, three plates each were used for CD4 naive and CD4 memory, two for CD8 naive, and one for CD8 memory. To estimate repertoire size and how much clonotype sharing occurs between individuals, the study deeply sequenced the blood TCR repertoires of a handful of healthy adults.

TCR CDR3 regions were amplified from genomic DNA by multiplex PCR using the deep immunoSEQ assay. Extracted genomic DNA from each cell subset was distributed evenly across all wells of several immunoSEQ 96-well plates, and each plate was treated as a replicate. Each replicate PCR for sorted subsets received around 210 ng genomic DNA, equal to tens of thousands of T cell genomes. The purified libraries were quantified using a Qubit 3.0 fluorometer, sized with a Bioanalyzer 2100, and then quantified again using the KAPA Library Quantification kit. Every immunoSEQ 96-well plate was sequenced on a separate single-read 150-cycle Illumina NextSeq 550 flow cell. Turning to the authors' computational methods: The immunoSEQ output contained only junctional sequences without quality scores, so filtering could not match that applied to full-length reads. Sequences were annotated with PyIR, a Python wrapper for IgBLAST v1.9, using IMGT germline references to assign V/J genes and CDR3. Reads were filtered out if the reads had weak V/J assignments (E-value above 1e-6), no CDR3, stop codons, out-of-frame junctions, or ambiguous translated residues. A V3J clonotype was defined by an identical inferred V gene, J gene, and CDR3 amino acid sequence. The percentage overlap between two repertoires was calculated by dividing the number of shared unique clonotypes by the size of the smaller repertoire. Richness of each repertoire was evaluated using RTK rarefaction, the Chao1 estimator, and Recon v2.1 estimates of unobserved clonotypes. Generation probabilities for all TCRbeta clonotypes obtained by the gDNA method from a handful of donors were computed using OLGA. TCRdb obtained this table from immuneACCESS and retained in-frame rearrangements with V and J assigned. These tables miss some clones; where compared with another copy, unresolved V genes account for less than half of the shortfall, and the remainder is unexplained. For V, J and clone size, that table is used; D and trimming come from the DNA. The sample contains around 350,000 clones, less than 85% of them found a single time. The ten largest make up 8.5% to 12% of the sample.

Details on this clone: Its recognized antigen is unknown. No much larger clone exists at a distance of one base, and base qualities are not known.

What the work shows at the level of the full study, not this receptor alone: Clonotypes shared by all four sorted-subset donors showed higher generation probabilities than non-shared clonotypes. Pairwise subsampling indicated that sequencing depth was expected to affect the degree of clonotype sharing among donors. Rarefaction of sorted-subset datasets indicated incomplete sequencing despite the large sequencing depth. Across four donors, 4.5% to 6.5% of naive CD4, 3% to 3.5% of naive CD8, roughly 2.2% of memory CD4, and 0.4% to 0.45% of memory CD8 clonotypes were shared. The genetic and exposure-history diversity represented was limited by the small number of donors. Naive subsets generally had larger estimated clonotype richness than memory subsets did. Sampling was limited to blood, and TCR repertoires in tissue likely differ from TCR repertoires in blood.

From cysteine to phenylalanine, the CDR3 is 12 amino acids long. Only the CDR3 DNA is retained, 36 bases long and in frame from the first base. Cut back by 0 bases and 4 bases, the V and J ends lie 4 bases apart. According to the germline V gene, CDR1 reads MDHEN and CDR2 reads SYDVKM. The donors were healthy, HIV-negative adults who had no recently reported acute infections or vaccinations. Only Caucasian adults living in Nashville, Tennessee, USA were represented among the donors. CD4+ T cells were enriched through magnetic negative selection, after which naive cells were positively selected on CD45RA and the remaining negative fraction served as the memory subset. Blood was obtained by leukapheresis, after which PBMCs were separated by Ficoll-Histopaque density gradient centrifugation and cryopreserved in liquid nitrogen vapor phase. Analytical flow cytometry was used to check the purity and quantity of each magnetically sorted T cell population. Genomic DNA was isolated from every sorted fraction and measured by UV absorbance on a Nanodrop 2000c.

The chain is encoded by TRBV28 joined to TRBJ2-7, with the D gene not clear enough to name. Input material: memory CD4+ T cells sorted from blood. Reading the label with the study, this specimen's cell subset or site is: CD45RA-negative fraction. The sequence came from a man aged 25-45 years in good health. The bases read TGTGCCAGCAGTTTATGGCAGTACGAGCAGTACTTC. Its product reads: CASSLWQYEQYF.